Listed below are T cell receptor beta chains from one sample, sequenced in a study of blood T cell repertoires in COVID-19. TCRdb's copy holds only in-frame clones and misses some; the assay was immunoSEQ multiplex PCR. Among 200,000 to 250,000 clones listed, about four fifths were seen once. Sequenced: PBMCs or T cells enriched from blood (not recorded which). The receptor set was obtained from a woman in her sixties who had recovered from COVID-19. The conserved cysteine and the conserved F or W are not part of the CDR3 here. D genes are given only for firm matches.

.,TRBJ2-7,TRBV2,ASSEAGGGSYEQY
TRBD2,TRBJ2-7,TRBV7-7,ASSPGGGRDYEQY
.,TRBJ1-6,TRBV9,ASSVEAGPRDSPLH
.,TRBJ1-1,TRBV18,ASSDLLFTEAF
TRBD1,TRBJ1-2,TRBV5-5,ASSSGQGFGYT
TRBD1,TRBJ2-7,TRBV15,ATSRWDRSYEQY
.,TRBJ1-5,TRBV7-9,ASSSGDQPQH
.,TRBJ1-1,TRBV5-1,ASSSRAGDGNTEAF
.,TRBJ2-7,TRBV11-2,ASSLDRPGTYEQY
.,TRBJ1-1,TRBV6-4,ASSPAIAPGCTEAF
TRBD2,TRBJ2-3,TRBV7-9,ASSRPGGSQY
TRBD1,TRBJ2-7,TRBV19,ASSSGQADYEQY
.,TRBJ2-7,TRBV13,ASSPPSSYEQY
.,TRBJ1-1,TRBV29-1,SVGLRQNTEAF
TRBD1,TRBJ1-2,TRBV19,ASSPRTDRAFHGYT